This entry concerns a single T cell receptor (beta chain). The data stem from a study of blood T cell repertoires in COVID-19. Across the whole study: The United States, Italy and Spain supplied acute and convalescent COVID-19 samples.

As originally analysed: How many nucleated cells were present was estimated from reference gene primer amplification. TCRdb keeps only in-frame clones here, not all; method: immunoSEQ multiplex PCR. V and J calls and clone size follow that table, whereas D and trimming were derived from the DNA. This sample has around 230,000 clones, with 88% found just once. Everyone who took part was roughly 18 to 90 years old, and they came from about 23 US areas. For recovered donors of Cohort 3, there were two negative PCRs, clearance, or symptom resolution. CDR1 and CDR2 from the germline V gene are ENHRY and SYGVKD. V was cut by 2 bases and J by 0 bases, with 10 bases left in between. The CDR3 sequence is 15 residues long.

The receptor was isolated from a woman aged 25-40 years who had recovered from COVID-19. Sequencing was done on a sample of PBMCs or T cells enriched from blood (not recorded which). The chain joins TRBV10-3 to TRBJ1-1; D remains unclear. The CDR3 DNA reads TGTGCCATCAGTGAGACAGAGATTATGAACACTGAAGCTTTCTTT. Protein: CAISETEIMNTEAFF.